This entry concerns a single T cell receptor (beta chain). Trimming pared 5 bases from V and 4 bases from J, leaving 20 bases between. This CDR3 contains 16 residues. CDR1 is SGHVS and CDR2 is FNYEAQ in the germline V gene. The assay was immunoSEQ multiplex PCR, and TCRdb's table has in-frame clones only and misses some. Here the sample spans 200,000 to 300,000 clones, more than 70% being singletons. This record comes from a study of blood T cell repertoires in COVID-19. Study in general: COVID-19 samples collected from the United States, Italy and Spain covered acute and convalescent phases.

The sample comprised peripheral blood. The origin of this receptor is a woman in her thirties with COVID-19, enrolled during active disease. The V and J genes are TRBV7-6 and TRBJ1-2; a possible D gene is TRBD1 (6 bases). The CDR3 DNA reads as TGTGCCAGCAGCCTAGACCCCACAGGGAGAGGCTATGGCTACACCTTC. Translated, it gives CASSLDPTGRGYGYTF.